This TCR beta chain originates from a study of regulatory T cells in long-lasting Graves disease. Study results and limitations: A limited number of samples was an acknowledged limitation.

The V end lost 5 bases, the J end lost 6 bases, and 23 bases lay between the germline ends. The CDR3 is 16 amino acids. Germline V gives CDR1 SGHVS, CDR2 FNYEAQ. This clonotype was seen at least ten times. The antigen remains unidentified. iRepertoire HTBI primers and Arm-PCR of CDR3 regions built TCR beta libraries. A single record per CDR3 protein comes from TCRdb applying MiXCR to the multiplex PCR reads. The top ten hold 20% of the sample, which has 370,000 or so distinct CDR3 sequences, 16% seen once. Time point of the sample: newly diagnosed GD, antithyroid drugs for less than 3 months. The TCR library was made from RNA extracted from PBMCs. In this cohort, patients came from an endocrinology department located in Xi'an, China. The same data also went into a second study, on T cells in Graves' hyperthyroidism and ophthalmopathy. That publication notes: Most thyroid clonotypes expanded above 0.001 appeared in blood too.

This receptor was obtained from a woman younger than 30 with Graves disease. The rearrangement links TRBV7-6 to TRBJ2-7, with D perhaps matching TRBD2 (6 bases). Specimen: peripheral blood mononuclear cells (PBMCs), collected at new diagnosis, from a patient treated with antithyroid drugs. The CDR3 DNA reads TGTGCCAGCAGCCCGTATTTTTCGCCTAGCGAAAGCGAGCAGTACTTC. It specifies CASSPYFSPSESEQYF.